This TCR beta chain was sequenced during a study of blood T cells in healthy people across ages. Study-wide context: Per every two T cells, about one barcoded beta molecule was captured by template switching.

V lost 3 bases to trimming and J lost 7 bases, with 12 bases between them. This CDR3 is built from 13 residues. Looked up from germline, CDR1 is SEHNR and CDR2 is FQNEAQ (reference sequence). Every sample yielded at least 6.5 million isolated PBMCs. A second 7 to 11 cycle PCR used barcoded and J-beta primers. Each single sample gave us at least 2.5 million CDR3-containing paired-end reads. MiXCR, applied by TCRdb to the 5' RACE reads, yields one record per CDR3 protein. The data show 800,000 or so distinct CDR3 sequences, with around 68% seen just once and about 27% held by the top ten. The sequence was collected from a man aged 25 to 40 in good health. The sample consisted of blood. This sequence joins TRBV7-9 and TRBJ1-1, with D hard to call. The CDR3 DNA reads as TGTGCCAGCAGCTTCTACGGGGATAGTGAAGCTTTCTTT. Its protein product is CASSFYGDSEAFF. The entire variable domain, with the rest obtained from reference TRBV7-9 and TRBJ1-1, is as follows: DTGVSQNPRHKITKRGQNVTFRCDPISEHNRLYWYRQTLGQGPEFLTYFQNEAQLEKSRLLSDRFSAERPKGSFSTLEIQRTEQGDSAMYLCASSFYGDSEAFFGQGTRLTVV.